The 26 T cell receptor beta chains below come from one sample, sequenced in a study of patients and donors after allogeneic stem cell transplantation. One entry per CDR3 protein results from TCRdb running MiXCR on the RT-PCR reads. In the table there are approximately 99,000 distinct CDR3 sequences, roughly 35% of which are singletons. Source material: blood, either unsorted or a sorted T cell fraction (not recorded which). These receptor sequences come from a human donor who was either an allogeneic HSCT recipient or a stem cell or donor lymphocyte infusion donor (not recorded which). It is not recorded whose cells these are; they may come from a transplant donor.

Only a few counts were recorded for this clonotype. V and J are TRBV20-1 and TRBJ1-1, with D unresolved. Germline lookup yields CDR1 DFQATT and CDR2 SNEGSKA (reference sequence). CDR3 length: 11 residues. V was shortened by 3 bases and J by 7 bases, with 9 bases between the two germline ends. DNA of the CDR3: TGCAGTGCTAGGTCGTCCAGTGAAGCTTTCTTT. This translates into CSARSSSEAFF.

This clonotype was observed a few times. V is TRBV7-9 and J is TRBJ1-4, with D unresolved. The CDR3 spans 13 residues. Germline V gene sequence: CDR1 SEHNR, CDR2 FQNEAQ (reference sequence). V was trimmed by 1 base and J by 14 bases, leaving 14 bases between them. The CDR3: CASSLDQLGVLFF. CDR3 in DNA: TGTGCCAGCAGCTTAGATCAGCTGGGCGTGCTGTTTTTT.

V is TRBV7-2 and J is TRBJ2-3; weak D call: TRBD2 (5 bases). The CDR3 spans 13 residues. V was clipped by 2 bases and J by 6 bases, with 9 bases between them. Germline V gene data show CDR1 as SGHTA and CDR2 as FQGNSA. CDR3 sequence: CASSLLASDTQYF. DNA of the CDR3: TGTGCCAGCAGCTTACTAGCTTCGGATACGCAGTATTTT.

The chain has TRBV7-2 and TRBJ1-4; D is perhaps TRBD1 (5 bases). Trimming left V 3 bases short and J 7 bases short, with 12 bases between. Germline CDR1 reads SGHTA; CDR2 reads FQGNSA. The CDR3 runs to 14 residues. As DNA, the CDR3 is TGTGCCAGCAGCTTTGGGGCAGCGGGTGAAAAACTGTTTTTT. This translates into CASSFGAAGEKLFF.

This rearrangement joins TRBV5-1 to TRBJ1-4; no definite D call. Germline-derived CDR1 and CDR2 are SGHRS and YFSETQ. V was pared by 0 bases and J by 6 bases, with 6 bases between. This CDR3 has 13 amino acids. CDR3 in amino acids: CASSLDSYEKLFF. The CDR3 DNA follows: TGCGCCAGCAGCTTGGACAGTTATGAAAAACTGTTTTTT.

The V gene is TRBV7-9, the J gene TRBJ1-2; D is perhaps TRBD1 (5 bases). The CDR3 contains 14 residues. The germline gives CDR1 SEHNR, CDR2 FQNEAQ (reference sequence). Trimming removed 2 bases from V and 5 bases from J, with 12 bases in between. The CDR3 region is CASSLWGSDYGYTF. Written as DNA, the CDR3 is TGTGCCAGCAGCTTATGGGGGTCTGATTATGGCTACACCTTC.

This clonotype was counted once. The chain combines TRBV27 with TRBJ2-3; 7 nucleotides line up with TRBD1. Per the germline V gene, CDR1 is MNHEY and CDR2 is SMNVEV (reference sequence). The CDR3 extends over 15 amino acids. J lost 7 bases, V lost 8 bases, and 15 bases had no gene match. The CDR3 coding sequence is TGTGCCAGCGGAAGACCGGGACAGCGCCGAAATACGCAGTATTTT. This gives the protein CASGRPGQRRNTQYF.

This clonotype was counted only a few times. The genes are TRBV3-1 and TRBJ1-4, with 9 bases identical to TRBD1. Germline V gene data show CDR1 as LGHDT and CDR2 as YNNKEL (reference sequence). The V segment lost 4 bases and the J segment 5 bases; nucleotides outside the gene matches: 11. CDR3 length: 17 residues. CDR3 loop: CASSPNRGLQGNEKLFF. The CDR3 region has the DNA TGTGCCAGCAGCCCGAACAGGGGGCTACAGGGAAATGAAAAACTGTTTTTT.

The rearrangement joins TRBV21-1 to TRBJ1-2. TRBV21-1 is termed a pseudogene. This CDR3 is 12 amino acids long. CDR3 region: CASSLKNYGYTF. CDR3 in DNA: TGTGCCAGCAGCCTCAAGAACTATGGCTACACCTTC.

The chain has TRBV20-1 and TRBJ2-1, with 10 bases lining up with TRBD2. The germline gives CDR1 DFQATT, CDR2 SNEGSKA (reference sequence). This CDR3 spans 14 amino acids. J was trimmed by 9 bases and V by 3 bases; bases with no gene match: 8. CDR3 sequence reads: CSASTSGEEVEQFF. In nucleotides, the CDR3 is TGCAGTGCTAGCACTAGCGGGGAGGAGGTTGAGCAGTTCTTC.

This clonotype was counted a few times. The chain couples TRBV6-1 to TRBJ1-1; 8 bases line up with TRBD1. CDR3 length equals 14 residues. Germline-derived CDR1 and CDR2 are MNHNS and SASEGT. V lost 8 bases to trimming and J lost 5 bases; unmatched junction nucleotides: 10. CDR3 in amino acids: CASGWTGRWTEAFF. DNA of the CDR3: TGTGCCAGCGGGTGGACAGGGAGGTGGACTGAAGCTTTCTTT.

This chain connects TRBV12-3 or TRBV12-4 to TRBJ2-1, with TRBD2 as a possible D gene (6 bases). The length of the CDR3 is 15 residues. V lost 6 bases to trimming and J lost 7 bases, with 19 bases between them. Here the CDR3 DNA reads TGTGCCAGCAGCCAATCCGGGACGGAGGGAAATGAGCAGTTCTTC. Translating it yields CASSQSGTEGNEQFF.

CDR3 nucleotides: TGTGCCAGCAGCTTAGGCGTGGGACACCGAACCTACAATGAGCAGTTCTTC. It translates to CASSLGVGHRTYNEQFF. The chain has TRBV7-8 and TRBJ2-1; TRBD1 might be the D (6 bases). The CDR3 spans 17 residues. With 1 base removed from V and 2 bases from J, the gap between germline ends came to 15 bases. CDR1 SGHVS and CDR2 FQNEAQ come from the germline V gene.

In this sample, this clonotype turned up once. For the CDR3, the DNA is TGCAGCGTTGTGGGACACCAAGAGACCCAGTACTTC. Protein sequence: CSVVGHQETQYF. This chain connects TRBV29-1 to TRBJ2-5, with D perhaps being TRBD1 or TRBD2 (5 bases each). CDR3 length: 12 amino acids. Germline V gene data show CDR1 as SQVTM and CDR2 as ANQGSEA. V gave up 4 bases and J gave up 0 bases, with 6 bases separating them.

The rearrangement joins TRBV4-3 to TRBJ2-7, with 10 bases that match TRBD2. There are 14 residues in the CDR3. The germline V gene has CDR1 LGHNA and CDR2 YSLEER. Losses at the gene ends were 0 bases for V and 6 bases for J; bases not matched to a gene: 2. CDR3 sequence (DNA): TGCGCCAGCAGCCAAGAGAAGCGGGGGGGCGAGCAGTACTTC. It translates to CASSQEKRGGEQYF.

V gene TRBV20-1 combines with J gene TRBJ2-3, with D tentatively TRBD2 (5 bases). Germline V lookup: CDR1 DFQATT, CDR2 SNEGSKA (reference sequence). This CDR3 is built from 14 residues. Trimming left V 3 bases short and J 5 bases short, with 15 bases between. DNA for the CDR3: TGCAGTGCTAGCGACATCCGGGGAAAAGATACGCAGTATTTT. It translates to CSASDIRGKDTQYF.

This clonotype was seen a single time. CDR3 coding DNA: TGCGCCAGCAGCTTGGACCGTCAAGGGGGGACCCAGTACTTC. It codes for CASSLDRQGGTQYF. This rearrangement joins TRBV5-1 to TRBJ2-5; perhaps TRBD1 as D (6 bases). V lost 0 bases to trimming and J lost 7 bases, with 13 bases between them. There are 14 residues in the CDR3. Germline CDR1 reads SGHRS; CDR2 reads YFSETQ.

The V gene is TRBV11-2, the J gene TRBJ1-1; D is undetermined. The CDR3 sequence is 13 residues long. The V end lost 0 bases, the J end lost 11 bases, and 13 bases lay between the germline ends. The germline V gene encodes CDR1 SGHAT and CDR2 FQNNGV. The DNA for the CDR3 is TGTGCCAGCAGCTTAGATGTGGGCGGTCACGCTTTCTTT. It codes for CASSLDVGGHAFF.

The rearrangement uses TRBV5-5 and TRBJ2-4, with TRBD2 matching over 8 bases. The CDR3 is made up of 14 amino acids. The junction had 2 bases not matched to a gene; V was cut back by 0 bases and J by 6 bases. CDR1 and CDR2 (germline): SGHKS, YYEKEE (reference sequence). The CDR3 sequence is CASSLELAANIQYF. DNA for the CDR3: TGTGCCAGCAGCTTGGAACTAGCGGCAAACATTCAGTACTTC.

V and J are TRBV15 and TRBJ1-1; 8 bases fit TRBD1. This CDR3 has 15 amino acids. Germline V gives CDR1 LNHNV, CDR2 YYDKDF (reference sequence). The ends lost 1 base at V and 6 bases at J; junction bases unmatched: 7. CDR3 coding DNA: TGTGCCACCAGCAGAGGAAGACAGGGGATCCCTGAAGCTTTCTTT. This gives the protein CATSRGRQGIPEAFF.

This clonotype came up a few times. The V gene is TRBV28, the J gene TRBJ1-3, with TRBD1 matching over 9 bases. The germline V gene encodes CDR1 MDHEN and CDR2 SYDVKM. The CDR3 sequence is 14 residues long. The V gene end was trimmed by 8 bases and the J gene end by 8 bases; junction bases not matched to a gene: 10. The CDR3 spells CASRLDRGGDTIYF. The CDR3 nucleotides are TGTGCCAGCCGCTTGGACAGGGGAGGAGACACCATATATTTT.

At least ten counts were recorded for this clonotype. The chain has TRBV29-1 and TRBJ1-5; D not certain. Germline values: CDR1 SQVTM, CDR2 ANQGSEA. The CDR3 spans 12 residues. Trimming cost V 4 bases and J 0 bases, with 4 bases left between them. DNA for the CDR3: TGCAGCGTTGGAGATAGCAATCAGCCCCAGCATTTT. Its translation is CSVGDSNQPQHF.

This chain joins TRBV4-2 and TRBJ1-1, with D maybe TRBD1 (5 bases). Germline CDR1 is LGHNA and CDR2 is YNFKEQ. Deletions cut 0 bases from V and 0 bases from J, with 8 bases between. This CDR3 spans 15 amino acids. The CDR3 here is CASSQDRVMNTEAFF. The CDR3 DNA reads as TGTGCCAGCAGCCAAGACAGGGTCATGAACACTGAAGCTTTCTTT.

CDR3 residues: CASSASGTLNTGELFF. CDR3 nucleotide sequence: TGTGCCAGCAGCGCCTCCGGGACACTCAACACCGGGGAGCTGTTTTTT. The chain combines TRBV13 with TRBJ2-2; D might be TRBD1 (6 bases). The ends were cut back, 5 bases at V and 2 bases at J, with 15 bases in the middle. The length of the CDR3 is 16 residues. Germline V gene data show CDR1 as PRHDT and CDR2 as FYEKMQ (reference sequence).

This chain links TRBV18 with TRBJ1-4; no clear D. Germline V gene lookup returns CDR1 KGHSH and CDR2 LQKENI. Trimming removed 6 bases at V and 15 bases at J, with 14 bases between. The CDR3 runs to 11 residues. DNA for the CDR3: TGTGCCAGCTCCCCGAGAGTTCTGGTGTTTTTT. It is translated as CASSPRVLVFF.

This clonotype came up once. The chain couples TRBV4-3 to TRBJ2-4; no clear D gene. V lost 0 bases and J 0 bases, leaving 9 bases between the germline ends. Germline CDR1 reads LGHNA; CDR2 reads YSLEER. This CDR3 is built from 16 residues. This CDR3 reads CASSQDWERAKNIQYF. In DNA form, the CDR3 reads TGCGCCAGCAGCCAAGACTGGGAAAGAGCCAAAAACATTCAGTACTTC.